The 23 T cell receptor beta chains in this list originate from one sample, sequenced in a study of metastatic and nonmetastatic thyroid tumors. No patient had received any treatment before thyroid surgery. Using MiXCR, TCRdb re-called clones from the PCR reads. The data contain around 37,000 clones, 20% to 30% of them singletons. Sequenced input: blood. The source of these receptors is a female donor with papillary thyroid cancer or a benign thyroid nodule (not recorded which). Some clones in this sample may be carry-over from other donors' samples.

This clone has at least ten counts. This chain joins TRBV20-1 and TRBJ1-1, with D perhaps matching TRBD1 (6 bases). CDR3 length: 14 residues. Trimming removed 6 bases from V and 6 bases from J, with 20 bases in between. Germline CDR1 and CDR2: DFQATT and SNEGSKA (reference sequence). CDR3: CSARSPGAGPEAFF. CDR3 nucleotide sequence: TGCAGTGCCAGAAGTCCGGGGGCAGGGCCTGAAGCTTTCTTT.

The chain joins TRBV11-2 to TRBJ2-5; weak D call: TRBD1 (5 bases). Trimming shortened V by 4 bases and J by 5 bases, and 20 bases separated the two germline ends. CDR3 size: 16 residues. In germline, CDR1 is SGHAT, CDR2 FQNNGV. CDR3 nucleotide sequence: TGTGCCAGCAGCTCCGCCAGAGGTGGGGCTGGGGAGACCCAGTACTTC. Protein product: CASSSARGGAGETQYF.

This chain joins TRBV7-9 and TRBJ2-5; D remains unclear. The CDR3 is 16 amino acids. The V end was cut by 7 bases, the J end by 2 bases, with 20 bases between. Germline values: CDR1 SEHNR, CDR2 FQNEAQ (reference sequence). Written as DNA, the CDR3 is TGTGCCAGCATCCCGAGCTGGATGGGGTTACAAGAGACCCAGTACTTC. Its translation: CASIPSWMGLQETQYF.

This clone has a count of ten or more. The chain is built from TRBV6-4 and TRBJ1-2; unclear D gene. The CDR3 length is 14 residues. CDR1 is MRHNA, CDR2 SNTAGT, per germline. V lost 2 bases and J 7 bases, leaving 14 bases between the germline ends. CDR3 in amino acids: CASSDGSQAAGYTF. The CDR3 bases are TGTGCCAGCAGTGACGGGTCGCAGGCTGCTGGCTACACCTTC.

This clone appeared many times. The chain is built from TRBV20-1 and TRBJ1-5, with a tentative D call TRBD1 (5 bases). V lost 3 bases and J lost 0, with 18 bases in between. The germline gives CDR1 DFQATT, CDR2 SNEGSKA (reference sequence). This CDR3 region has 17 residues. CDR3 bases: TGCAGTGCTAGGGCCGGGACGGAATATTATAGCAATCAGCCCCAGCATTTT. It specifies CSARAGTEYYSNQPQHF.

This clone was seen many times. Other nucleotide sequences in the sample specify the same CDR3. The chain links TRBV20-1 to TRBJ1-1, with D perhaps matching TRBD1 (5 bases). CDR3 length: 14 amino acids. Germline lookup yields CDR1 DFQATT and CDR2 SNEGSKA (reference sequence). Trimming cost V 5 bases and J 4 bases, with 17 bases left between them. This chain's CDR3 is CSAARRGSATEAFF. CDR3 DNA sequence: TGCAGTGCTGCTCGTCGGGGGTCGGCCACTGAAGCTTTCTTT.

In this sample, this clone turned up a few times. The CDR3 DNA reads as TGTGCCAGCAGTTCACTGGGGAGGGGCTGGGGGGTAAGAGACGAGCAGTTCTTC. Residues: CASSSLGRGWGVRDEQFF. This chain links TRBV27 with TRBJ2-1; 7 bases are shared with TRBD2. Germline CDR1 and CDR2: MNHEY and SMNVEV (reference sequence). This CDR3 comprises 18 residues. Germline trimming cut 4 bases from V and 10 bases from J; bases unmatched to any gene: 22.

Many counts were recorded for this clone. CDR3 sequence reads: CSAKPSGRTDTQYF. The CDR3 DNA reads as TGCAGTGCTAAACCTAGCGGGAGAACAGATACGCAGTATTTT. V usage is TRBV20-1 and J usage is TRBJ2-3; 10 bases align to TRBD2. CDR1 DFQATT and CDR2 SNEGSKA come from the germline V gene (reference sequence). V lost 4 bases and J lost 3; bases outside the gene matches: 4. The CDR3 is 14 amino acids.

Ten or more counts support this clone. The V gene is TRBV11-3, the J gene TRBJ2-1, with 15 bases lining up with TRBD2. Germline assignment: CDR1 SGHNT and CDR2 YENEEA. The CDR3 has 19 amino acids. With V trimmed by 1 base and J by 13 bases, 17 bases remained unmatched. The CDR3 sequence is CASSLGVRRTSGRARPQFF. CDR3 sequence (DNA): TGTGCCAGCAGCTTAGGGGTACGTCGGACTAGCGGGAGGGCCCGGCCCCAGTTCTTC.

This clone was recorded many times. V usage is TRBV18 and J usage is TRBJ2-5; D is unresolved. Germline assignment: CDR1 KGHSH and CDR2 LQKENI. The CDR3 sequence is 13 residues long. Between the trimmed V and J ends, which lost 3 bases and 4 bases, there was a span of 9 bases. In DNA form, the CDR3 reads TGTGCCAGCTCACCGGCAAGGCGAGAGACCCAGTACTTC. It is translated as CASSPARRETQYF. The full variable domain, with the rest looked up from reference TRBV18 and TRBJ2-5, is NAGVMQNPRHLVRRRGQEARLRCSPMKGHSHVYWYRQLPEEGLKFMVYLQKENIIDESGMPKERFSAEFPKEGPSILRIQQVVRGDSAAYFCASSPARRETQYFGPGTRLLVL.

This chain joins TRBV11-1 and TRBJ2-7; 12 bases align to TRBD2. From germline, CDR1 is SGHAT and CDR2 FQDESV (reference sequence). The V segment lost 4 bases and the J segment 5 bases; nucleotides outside the gene matches: 12. The CDR3 length is 17 residues. CDR3 sequence: CASSSVLGLAGGHEQYF. Here the CDR3 DNA reads TGTGCCAGCAGCTCCGTCCTGGGGCTAGCGGGAGGGCACGAGCAGTACTTC.

This clone was observed at least ten times. The V gene is TRBV19, the J gene TRBJ2-7, with 8 bases lining up with TRBD2. The CDR3 extends over 17 amino acids. The V segment lost 2 bases and the J segment 3 bases; nucleotides outside the gene matches: 12. Germline CDR1 and CDR2: LNHDA and SQIVND (reference sequence). CDR3 in amino acids: CASSINSGTSPLYEQYF. CDR3 DNA: TGTGCCAGTAGTATAAATAGCGGGACCTCCCCCCTCTACGAGCAGTACTTC.

This clone was picked up many times. V gene TRBV4-2 combines with J gene TRBJ2-3, with 9 bases that match TRBD2. In germline, CDR1 is LGHNA, CDR2 YNFKEQ. This CDR3 has 16 residues. J was trimmed by 2 bases and V by 7 bases; bases with no gene match: 10. As DNA, the CDR3 is TGTGCCAGCACCACCTCCGCGGGGGGGAACACAGATACGCAGTATTTT. Amino acid sequence: CASTTSAGGNTDTQYF.

The table lists this clone with many counts. This sequence joins TRBV7-3 and TRBJ2-3; tentatively, D is TRBD1 or TRBD2 (7 bases each). From germline, CDR1 is SGHTA and CDR2 FQGTGA. The CDR3 is 17 amino acids. V dropped 1 base and J dropped 4 bases, with 18 bases sitting between them. CDR3 DNA sequence: TGTGCCAGCAGCTTAATGATTTCCAGGGGGGGCCCAGATACGCAGTATTTT. Its protein product is CASSLMISRGGPDTQYF.

This clone was found once. The chain combines TRBV20-1 with TRBJ2-6; 9 bases match TRBD2. Germline V lookup: CDR1 DFQATT, CDR2 SNEGSKA (reference sequence). The V and J ends lost 3 bases and 0 bases, in that order; junction bases with no gene match: 12. The CDR3 covers 19 residues. Here the CDR3 DNA reads TGCAGTGCTAGCACAACAACTAGCGGGTATAGCTCTGGGGCCAACGTCCTGACTTTC. Protein sequence: CSASTTTSGYSSGANVLTF.

This clone occurred many times. A much larger clone lies a single base off, so this may be a read error. Different DNA sequences within this sample yield the same CDR3. The rearrangement uses TRBV7-9 and TRBJ1-1; a weak D match, TRBD1 (5 bases). This CDR3 spans 14 amino acids. Germline CDR1 reads SEHNR; CDR2 reads FQNEAQ (reference sequence). The DNA of the CDR3 is TGTGCCAGCAGCTTAGCGGGGGTGAACACTGAGGCTTTCTTT. Its protein is CASSLAGVNTEAFF. Complete variable domain (other parts from reference TRBV7-9 and TRBJ1-1): DTGVSQNPRHKITKRGQNVTFRCDPISEHNRLYWYRQTLGQGPEFLTYFQNEAQLEKSRLLSDRFSAERPKGSFSTLEIQRTEQGDSAMYLCASSLAGVNTEAFFGQGTRLTVV.

V and J are TRBV11-1 and TRBJ2-1, with 8 bases aligning to TRBD2. Germline V gives CDR1 SGHAT, CDR2 FQDESV (reference sequence). Germline trimming cut 3 bases from V and 13 bases from J; bases unmatched to any gene: 14. This CDR3 is built from 15 residues. The CDR3 spells CASSLSAGARNYQFF. CDR3 coding DNA: TGTGCCAGCAGCTTGTCAGCGGGAGCTAGAAATTATCAGTTCTTC.

This clone was counted many times. The rearrangement uses TRBV2 and TRBJ1-1, with a tentative D call TRBD1 (5 bases). The CDR3 loop spans 13 amino acids. Germline CDR1 reads SNHLY; CDR2 reads FYNNEI. Trimming removed 4 bases from V and 5 bases from J, with 11 bases in between. The CDR3 loop is CASSGAEGTEAFF. The CDR3 DNA reads as TGTGCCAGCAGTGGGGCGGAGGGGACTGAAGCTTTCTTT.

This clone was detected ten times or more. This sample includes further DNA sequences coding for the same CDR3. The chain combines TRBV11-2 with TRBJ1-4, with 7 positions matching TRBD1. In germline, CDR1 is SGHAT, CDR2 FQNNGV. CDR3 length equals 14 residues. After removal of 5 bases from V and 5 bases from J, the junction contained 5 bases not matched to a gene. The CDR3 nucleotides read TGTGCCAGCAGCCTGGACAGGAACAATGAAAAACTGTTTTTT. This codes for CASSLDRNNEKLFF.

By sample share, this clone is medium-sized. The chain links TRBV6-1 to TRBJ2-7; D may correspond to TRBD1 or TRBD2 (5 bases each). CDR3 length: 12 amino acids. The germline gives CDR1 MNHNS, CDR2 SASEGT. Trimming cost V 10 bases and J 6 bases, with 16 bases left between them. CDR3 coding DNA: TGTGCCACTTCCCTGTATGGGGGCGAGCAGTACTTC. Translation gives CATSLYGGEQYF.

The chain is built from TRBV13 and TRBJ1-5, with a possible D match to TRBD1 (6 bases). Germline V gene lookup returns CDR1 PRHDT and CDR2 FYEKMQ (reference sequence). Between the trimmed V and J ends, which lost 0 bases and 4 bases, there was a span of 10 bases. This CDR3 region has 15 residues. CDR3 in amino acids: CASSLGQGLNQPQHF. As DNA, the CDR3 is TGTGCCAGCAGCTTAGGACAGGGATTGAATCAGCCCCAGCATTTT.

The chain is built from TRBV12-3 or TRBV12-4 and TRBJ1-3; D gene uncertain. The ends were cut back, 2 bases at V and 0 bases at J, with 8 bases in the middle. The CDR3 has 15 amino acids. CDR3 bases: TGTGCCAGCAGTTTACAGGCGGGCTCTGGAAACACCATATATTTT. Translation gives CASSLQAGSGNTIYF.

This clone was observed many times. Other DNA sequences in the sample encode the same CDR3. The chain combines TRBV20-1 with TRBJ2-3, with 12 bases that match TRBD2. The CDR3 spans 14 residues. The junction had 3 bases not matched to a gene; V was cut back by 6 bases and J by 2 bases. Per the germline V gene, CDR1 is DFQATT and CDR2 is SNEGSKA (reference sequence). The CDR3 DNA follows: TGCAGTGCGCTAGCGGGGGGGACCACAGATACGCAGTATTTT. Translating gives CSALAGGTTDTQYF.